These T cell receptor beta chains were read from a single sample in a study of blood T cell repertoires in COVID-19. Data came from immunoSEQ multiplex PCR; TCRdb stores just in-frame clones and leaves some out. The sample lists 150,000 to 200,000 clones, around 85% seen once, with around 7.5% in the top ten. The sequenced sample consisted of peripheral blood. All receptors derive from an older woman with acute or convalescent COVID-19. CDR3s include the opening cysteine and the closing phenylalanine or tryptophan. A D gene is named only where the DNA matches it firmly. For some rows the clone size is stated as once, few or many, or as a class when expanded; others skip it.

CDR3aa: CASSETGTTQETQYF
CDR3nt: TGTGCCAGCAGTGAAACCGGGACTACCCAAGAGACCCAGTACTTC
d_gene: TRBD2
j_gene: TRBJ2-5
v_gene: TRBV25-1
abundance: NA

CDR3aa: CAWSGSGEQPQHF
CDR3nt: TGTGCCTGGAGTGGATCGGGGGAGCAGCCCCAGCATTTT
d_gene: NA
j_gene: TRBJ1-5
v_gene: TRBV30
abundance: NA

CDR3aa: CASSRLAGPSYEQYF
CDR3nt: TGTGCCAGCAGTCGACTAGCGGGGCCCTCCTACGAGCAGTACTTC
d_gene: TRBD2
j_gene: TRBJ2-7
v_gene: TRBV28
abundance: NA

CDR3aa: CSASPSGGSYNEQFF
CDR3nt: TGCAGTGCTAGTCCGAGCGGGGGAAGCTACAATGAGCAGTTCTTC
d_gene: TRBD2
j_gene: TRBJ2-1
v_gene: TRBV20-1
abundance: NA

CDR3aa: CASSERAGETDTQYF
CDR3nt: TGTGCCAGCAGTGAGAGGGCAGGGGAAACAGATACGCAGTATTTT
d_gene: NA
j_gene: TRBJ2-3
v_gene: TRBV6-1
abundance: few

CDR3aa: CASQGSNEQFF
CDR3nt: TGTGCCTCACAGGGGAGCAATGAGCAGTTCTTC
d_gene: TRBD1
j_gene: TRBJ2-1
v_gene: TRBV30
abundance: NA

CDR3aa: CASSEGLGLGGYTF
CDR3nt: TGTGCCAGCAGTGAGGGGCTAGGGCTGGGCGGCTACACCTTC
d_gene: NA
j_gene: TRBJ1-2
v_gene: TRBV2
abundance: NA

CDR3aa: CASSQVVRSTEAFF
CDR3nt: TGTGCCAGCAGCCAAGTGGTGAGGTCCACTGAAGCTTTCTTT
d_gene: NA
j_gene: TRBJ1-1
v_gene: TRBV3-1/TRBV3-2
abundance: NA

CDR3aa: CASSFKLPNTEAFF
CDR3nt: TGCGCCAGCAGTTTCAAACTTCCGAACACTGAAGCTTTCTTT
d_gene: NA
j_gene: TRBJ1-1
v_gene: TRBV28
abundance: NA

CDR3aa: CASSLLPGTSGSSPGELFF
CDR3nt: TGTGCCAGCAGCCTACTACCCGGGACTAGCGGGAGTTCCCCCGGGGAGCTGTTTTTT
d_gene: TRBD2
j_gene: TRBJ2-2
v_gene: TRBV3-1/TRBV3-2
abundance: NA

CDR3aa: CATSARTSGRAGGELFF
CDR3nt: TGTGCCACCAGTGCCAGGACTAGCGGGAGGGCCGGCGGGGAGCTGTTTTTT
d_gene: TRBD2
j_gene: TRBJ2-2
v_gene: TRBV24-1
abundance: NA

CDR3aa: CASSLQGAREKLFF
CDR3nt: TGTGCCAGCAGCCTACAGGGGGCACGGGAAAAACTGTTTTTT
d_gene: TRBD1
j_gene: TRBJ1-4
v_gene: TRBV3-1/TRBV3-2
abundance: few

CDR3aa: CASRPRQAYGYTF
CDR3nt: TGTGCCAGCCGCCCCCGACAGGCCTATGGCTACACCTTC
d_gene: NA
j_gene: TRBJ1-2
v_gene: TRBV27
abundance: NA

CDR3aa: CASRGQETGNTIYF
CDR3nt: TGTGCCAGCAGGGGGCAAGAAACTGGAAACACCATATATTTT
d_gene: NA
j_gene: TRBJ1-3
v_gene: TRBV7-9
abundance: NA

CDR3aa: CASSPTREPGVDVLTF
CDR3nt: TGTGCCAGCTCACCAACACGGGAACCCGGGGTAGACGTCCTGACTTTC
d_gene: NA
j_gene: TRBJ2-6
v_gene: TRBV18
abundance: NA

CDR3aa: CASSGGGPTATEAFF
CDR3nt: TGTGCCAGCAGTGGAGGGGGACCGACAGCCACTGAAGCTTTCTTT
d_gene: NA
j_gene: TRBJ1-1
v_gene: TRBV2
abundance: NA

CDR3aa: CASSLNPVGSGNTIYF
CDR3nt: TGTGCCAGCAGCTTAAATCCGGTCGGCTCTGGAAACACCATATATTTT
d_gene: NA
j_gene: TRBJ1-3
v_gene: TRBV7-3
abundance: NA

CDR3aa: CASSIRGSNQPQHF
CDR3nt: TGTGCCAGTAGTATAAGGGGGAGCAATCAGCCCCAGCATTTT
d_gene: NA
j_gene: TRBJ1-5
v_gene: TRBV19
abundance: NA

CDR3aa: CASSGLAGHGELFF
CDR3nt: TGTGCCAGCAGCGGCTTAGCGGGGCACGGGGAGCTGTTTTTT
d_gene: TRBD2
j_gene: TRBJ2-2
v_gene: TRBV7-3
abundance: NA

CDR3aa: CATSDPGSGANVLTF
CDR3nt: TGTGCCACCAGTGATCCGGGCTCTGGGGCCAACGTCCTGACTTTC
d_gene: NA
j_gene: TRBJ2-6
v_gene: TRBV24-1
abundance: NA

CDR3aa: CASSRFGGETQYF
CDR3nt: TGTGCCAGCAGTCGATTTGGAGGGGAGACCCAGTACTTC
d_gene: NA
j_gene: TRBJ2-5
v_gene: TRBV6-4
abundance: few

CDR3aa: CASSPGLAGVLFF
CDR3nt: TGTGCCAGCAGCCCGGGACTAGCGGGAGTACTGTTCTTC
d_gene: TRBD2
j_gene: TRBJ2-1
v_gene: TRBV2
abundance: NA

CDR3aa: CSVVGLAYQETQYF
CDR3nt: TGCAGCGTTGTGGGACTAGCGTACCAAGAGACCCAGTACTTC
d_gene: TRBD2
j_gene: TRBJ2-5
v_gene: TRBV29-1
abundance: NA

CDR3aa: CASSFGTGRGEKLFF
CDR3nt: TGTGCCAGCAGCTTCGGGACAGGGAGGGGTGAAAAACTGTTTTTT
d_gene: TRBD1
j_gene: TRBJ1-4
v_gene: TRBV11-1
abundance: NA

CDR3aa: CASSSAAGRNTGELFF
CDR3nt: TGCGCCAGCAGCTCAGCAGCGGGGAGGAACACCGGGGAGCTGTTTTTT
d_gene: TRBD2
j_gene: TRBJ2-2
v_gene: TRBV5-1
abundance: NA

CDR3aa: CATSDFTWGGEQFF
CDR3nt: TGTGCCACCAGTGATTTCACATGGGGAGGTGAGCAGTTCTTC
d_gene: NA
j_gene: TRBJ2-1
v_gene: TRBV24-1
abundance: NA

CDR3aa: CASSPRTDTGELFF
CDR3nt: TGCGCCAGCAGCCCAAGGACAGACACCGGGGAGCTGTTTTTT
d_gene: NA
j_gene: TRBJ2-2
v_gene: TRBV5-1
abundance: NA

CDR3aa: CASSVAVAGVTGELFF
CDR3nt: TGTGCCAGCAGCGTAGCGGTAGCGGGAGTCACCGGGGAGCTGTTTTTT
d_gene: TRBD2
j_gene: TRBJ2-2
v_gene: TRBV9
abundance: NA

CDR3aa: CASSLGGPKDIQYF
CDR3nt: TGCGCCAGCAGCTTGGGGGGCCCCAAGGACATTCAGTACTTC
d_gene: NA
j_gene: TRBJ2-4
v_gene: TRBV5-1
abundance: NA

CDR3aa: CSAAGREAFF
CDR3nt: TGCAGTGCAGCAGGGCGGGAGGCTTTCTTT
d_gene: NA
j_gene: TRBJ1-1
v_gene: TRBV20-1
abundance: NA

CDR3aa: CASSFLRDEAFF
CDR3nt: TGTGCCAGCAGTTTCCTCCGAGATGAAGCTTTCTTT
d_gene: NA
j_gene: TRBJ1-1
v_gene: TRBV12-3/TRBV12-4
abundance: NA

CDR3aa: CASSESRGRNEKLFF
CDR3nt: TGCGCCAGCAGTGAGTCTAGGGGGCGAAATGAAAAACTGTTTTTT
d_gene: TRBD1
j_gene: TRBJ1-4
v_gene: TRBV10-2
abundance: few

CDR3aa: CAISEHRGNSPLHF
CDR3nt: TGTGCCATCAGTGAGCACAGGGGCAATTCACCCCTCCACTTT
d_gene: TRBD1
j_gene: TRBJ1-6
v_gene: TRBV10-3
abundance: NA

CDR3aa: CASSLGQGASYTF
CDR3nt: TGTGCCAGCAGTTTAGGACAGGGGGCGAGCTACACCTTC
d_gene: TRBD1
j_gene: TRBJ1-2
v_gene: TRBV2
abundance: NA

CDR3aa: CASSHGQGILGRENEKLFF
CDR3nt: TGCGCCAGCAGCCACGGCCAGGGAATATTGGGCAGGGAAAATGAAAAACTGTTTTTT
d_gene: NA
j_gene: TRBJ1-4
v_gene: TRBV4-1
abundance: NA

CDR3aa: CASSHSGLASPGELFF
CDR3nt: TGTGCCAGCAGCCATTCGGGACTAGCGAGTCCCGGGGAGCTGTTTTTT
d_gene: TRBD2
j_gene: TRBJ2-2
v_gene: TRBV3-1/TRBV3-2
abundance: NA

CDR3aa: CASSLSGMWAGELFF
CDR3nt: TGTGCCAGTAGTCTTAGCGGGATGTGGGCCGGGGAGCTGTTTTTT
d_gene: TRBD2
j_gene: TRBJ2-2
v_gene: TRBV19
abundance: NA

CDR3aa: CASSLTSGSFNNEQFF
CDR3nt: TGCGCCAGCAGCTTGACTAGCGGGAGTTTCAACAATGAGCAGTTCTTC
d_gene: TRBD2
j_gene: TRBJ2-1
v_gene: TRBV4-1
abundance: few

CDR3aa: CASSRDSSYNEQFF
CDR3nt: TGTGCCAGCTCCCGGGACAGCTCCTACAATGAGCAGTTCTTC
d_gene: TRBD1
j_gene: TRBJ2-1
v_gene: TRBV18
abundance: NA

CDR3aa: CAWRGPSNYGYTF
CDR3nt: TGTGCCTGGCGTGGGCCTTCGAACTATGGCTACACCTTC
d_gene: NA
j_gene: TRBJ1-2
v_gene: TRBV30
abundance: NA

CDR3aa: CASSIPGRDQPQHF
CDR3nt: TGTGCCAGTAGTATCCCGGGGAGGGATCAGCCCCAGCATTTT
d_gene: NA
j_gene: TRBJ1-5
v_gene: TRBV19
abundance: NA

CDR3aa: CASSLETGNTEAFF
CDR3nt: TGTGCCAGCAGCTTAGAGACAGGGAACACTGAAGCTTTCTTT
d_gene: NA
j_gene: TRBJ1-1
v_gene: TRBV7-9
abundance: NA

CDR3aa: CASSPPNAGANTGELFF
CDR3nt: TGTGCCAGCTCACCACCGAACGCCGGGGCGAACACCGGGGAGCTGTTTTTT
d_gene: NA
j_gene: TRBJ2-2
v_gene: TRBV18
abundance: NA

CDR3aa: CAIREGTSGRYNEQFF
CDR3nt: TGTGCCATCAGGGAAGGGACTAGCGGGAGATACAATGAGCAGTTCTTC
d_gene: TRBD2
j_gene: TRBJ2-1
v_gene: TRBV10-3
abundance: NA

CDR3aa: CASSGRLAGVGADTQYF
CDR3nt: TGTGCCAGCAGTGGGAGACTAGCGGGAGTAGGGGCAGATACGCAGTATTTT
d_gene: TRBD2
j_gene: TRBJ2-3
v_gene: TRBV2
abundance: NA

CDR3aa: CASSVAGGPETQYF
CDR3nt: TGTGCCAGCAGCGTAGCCGGCGGGCCTGAAACGCAGTATTTT
d_gene: NA
j_gene: TRBJ2-3
v_gene: TRBV9
abundance: once

CDR3aa: CASSPNPLNTGELFF
CDR3nt: TGTGCCAGCAGCCCCAACCCACTAAACACCGGGGAGCTGTTTTTT
d_gene: NA
j_gene: TRBJ2-2
v_gene: TRBV6-5
abundance: NA

CDR3aa: CASSYLPTSGRAEQFF
CDR3nt: TGTGCCAGCAGTTACCTCCCGACTAGCGGGAGGGCTGAGCAGTTCTTC
d_gene: TRBD2
j_gene: TRBJ2-1
v_gene: TRBV6-5
abundance: NA

CDR3aa: CASSLSGQGEEKLFF
CDR3nt: TGTGCCAGCAGTTTATCAGGACAGGGTGAGGAAAAACTGTTTTTT
d_gene: TRBD1
j_gene: TRBJ1-4
v_gene: TRBV28
abundance: NA

CDR3aa: CASSGSGTNEQFF
CDR3nt: TGTGCCAGCAGCGGTAGCGGGACGAATGAGCAGTTCTTC
d_gene: TRBD2
j_gene: TRBJ2-1
v_gene: TRBV12-3/TRBV12-4
abundance: NA

CDR3aa: CATEGQRLAVTGELFF
CDR3nt: TGTGCCACCGAGGGGCAGAGACTAGCTGTCACCGGGGAGCTGTTTTTT
d_gene: TRBD2
j_gene: TRBJ2-2
v_gene: TRBV28
abundance: NA

CDR3aa: CASSPTALQGAGYTF
CDR3nt: TGTGCCAGCAGTCCAACCGCGCTACAGGGGGCTGGCTACACCTTC
d_gene: TRBD1
j_gene: TRBJ1-2
v_gene: TRBV6-5
abundance: NA

CDR3aa: CASSPLAVGNTEAFF
CDR3nt: TGTGCCAGCAGTCCTCTAGCCGTAGGGAACACTGAAGCTTTCTTT
d_gene: NA
j_gene: TRBJ1-1
v_gene: TRBV6-1
abundance: NA

CDR3aa: CASRAGTGEHF
CDR3nt: TGTGCCAGCAGGGCGGGGACAGGAGAGCATTTT
d_gene: TRBD1
j_gene: TRBJ1-5
v_gene: TRBV2
abundance: NA

CDR3aa: CSASLSGYTF
CDR3nt: TGCAGTGCTAGTCTAAGTGGCTACACCTTC
d_gene: NA
j_gene: TRBJ1-2
v_gene: TRBV20-1
abundance: NA

CDR3aa: CASSSSGTSGAHTLYEQYF
CDR3nt: TGCGCCAGCAGCTCTTCCGGGACTAGCGGAGCCCACACCCTCTACGAGCAGTACTTC
d_gene: TRBD2
j_gene: TRBJ2-7
v_gene: TRBV5-1
abundance: NA

CDR3aa: CAWRRQGSPLHF
CDR3nt: TGTGCCTGGAGAAGACAGGGTTCACCCCTCCACTTT
d_gene: TRBD1
j_gene: TRBJ1-6
v_gene: TRBV30
abundance: NA